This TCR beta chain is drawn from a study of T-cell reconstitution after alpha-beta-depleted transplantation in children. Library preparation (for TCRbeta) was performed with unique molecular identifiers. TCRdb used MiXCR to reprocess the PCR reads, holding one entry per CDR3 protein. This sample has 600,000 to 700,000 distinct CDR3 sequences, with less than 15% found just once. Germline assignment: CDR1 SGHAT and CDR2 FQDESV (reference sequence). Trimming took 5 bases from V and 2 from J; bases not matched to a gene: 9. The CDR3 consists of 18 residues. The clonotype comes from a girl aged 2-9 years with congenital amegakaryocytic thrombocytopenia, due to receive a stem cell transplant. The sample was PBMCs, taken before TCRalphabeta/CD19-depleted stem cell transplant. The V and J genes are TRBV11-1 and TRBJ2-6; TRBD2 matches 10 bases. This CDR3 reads CASSPRAGGRTGANVLTF. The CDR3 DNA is TGTGCCAGCAGCCCCCGAGCGGGAGGGCGAACTGGGGCCAACGTCCTGACTTTC.